This T cell receptor beta chain emerged from a study of a mutant IDH1 vaccine in newly diagnosed glioma. The overall study: Vaccine administration was initiated 4-6 weeks following radiotherapy alone, or with temozolomide cycles. Previous treatment comprised radiotherapy, temozolomide, or both, mostly both. General observations from the study: Variations in leading peripheral T cell clonotypes appeared to have no connection with pseudoprogression.

Produced via immunoSEQ multiplex PCR; TCRdb's table is partial and in-frame only. The table lists 60,000 to 75,000 clones, about four fifths of them singletons. A note on this clone: Its antigen remains unidentified.

The CDR3 is 13 residues long. V was cut by 5 bases and J by 1 base, with 8 bases left in between. Germline V gene data show CDR1 as WNHNN and CDR2 as SYGVQD (reference sequence). Time point noted: week 11, during vaccination. In every dose of vaccine, 300 ug of mutant IDH1 20-mer peptide was given alongside topical imiquimod. This clonotype originated in a man younger than 45 with glioma. This chain uses TRBV10-1 with TRBJ1-1, with D uncertain. The sequences come from PBMCs, collected from a glioma patient whose treatment included an IDH1 peptide vaccine. CDR3 amino acids: CASSFGQNTEAFF. Here the CDR3 DNA reads TGCGCCAGCAGTTTCGGCCAGAACACTGAAGCTTTCTTT.